The entry that follows covers one T cell receptor beta chain sequence. Which antigen it targets is not known. No clone much larger than this one lies a single base away; base qualities are absent. Participants in the prospective study were aged about 18 to 90 years, lived in about two dozen United States geographic areas, and enrolled through a virtual design. Cohort assignment in the prospective study relied on participant-reported clinical history from a screening survey and a study questionnaire. Recovered participants in ImmuneRACE Cohort 3 were defined by two consecutive negative NP/OP PCR tests, clearance by a healthcare professional, or resolution of symptoms. In the prospective study, whole blood, serum and a nasopharyngeal or oropharyngeal swab were collected from each participant by mobile phlebotomists. Additional blood draws and questionnaires over a roughly two-month period could optionally be provided by prospective study participants. Before DNA extraction, prospective study blood samples were shipped either frozen or at room temperature.

This entry is derived from a study of blood T cell repertoires in COVID-19 (dated by TCRdb to 2020 to 2021). Context from the whole study: Samples covering the acute and convalescent phases of COVID-19 were provided by collaborators in the United States, Italy and Spain. The prospective study material was composed of cDNA or gDNA derived from T cells, B-cell-depleted T cells, or PBMCs. Deeply sampled blood TCRbeta repertoires from subjects exposed to, actively infected with, or recovered from COVID-19 were included in the dataset. A freely available public database, intended as a resource for researchers studying the immune response to SARS-CoV-2, is where the repertoires were released. Samples came from the ongoing ImmuneRACE study (first 160 participants) plus 1,254 subjects from 6 global collaborators. Sample metadata almost always included a de-identified subject ID, COVID-19 status, age in years and sex. HLA class I and class II types, where available, came from metadata supplied by the sample provider rather than from assay-based typing.

The immunoSEQ Assay, a bias-controlled multiplex PCR, was used to amplify TCRbeta CDR3 regions from genomic DNA. In the source study's methods: The number of nucleated cells in each sample was estimated by amplification of reference gene primers within the assay. To quantify the absolute abundance of each unique TCRbeta CDR3 rearrangement, sequence reads were collapsed and filtered. For each sample, productive Simpson clonality was calculated as the square root of Simpson's diversity index over productive rearrangements. As stored in TCRdb, this immuneACCESS dataset retains in-frame rearrangements with V and J assigned. A fraction of the clones does not appear; measured against another copy, unresolved V genes explain less than half of the discrepancy, and the remainder lacks a known reason. That table is the source of V, J and clone size, and D and trimming were worked out from the DNA. This sample comprises about 170,000 clones, roughly 80% of them detected only once. The ten largest clones take up 3.5% to 5% of the sample.

For CDR1 and CDR2, the germline V gene (reference sequence) lists MNHEY and SMNVEV. The CDR3 contains 14 residues, cysteine and phenylalanine counted. CDR3 DNA only is kept here, 42 bases in frame from base 1. V loses 6 bases, J loses 0 bases, and the germline ends lie 9 bases apart. Beyond this particular receptor, the publication reports: Clinical and demographic metadata were provided uncurated, with the amount varying by source and participant.

The chain was built from TRBV27 and TRBJ1-3; D gene: possibly TRBD1, on 5 matching bases. The receptor comes from a woman aged 50 to 60 who had recovered from COVID-19. Sequenced: PBMCs or T cells enriched from blood (not recorded which). DNA sequence: TGTGCCAGCAGGCCAGGGTTCTCTGGAAACACCATATATTTT. The translation is CASRPGFSGNTIYF.